Shown below are 8 T cell receptor beta chains from a single sample sequenced in a study of human T cells and chemical hapten exposure (dated by TCRdb to about 2021). The library was obtained by 5' RACE. Sequencing used an Illumina MiSeq. Using fastp at Q25 and MiXCR, TCRdb reprocessed the public reads and kept productive beta chains. Identical CDR3 protein sequences are pooled into one entry, listed with their most common genes and DNA. The sample table contains 110,000 or so distinct CDR3 sequences; only one count was recorded for approximately 20% of them. Approximately 3% of the sample comes from the top ten. Unfractionated whole blood was collected in Tempus Blood RNA tubes, and total RNA was extracted from that blood. Receptor source: a human donor in good health.

This clonotype was counted between two and nine times. Sequence at one end of the junction differs from germline and may be a read error. J is TRBJ1-1 and V is TRBV9; D possibly corresponds to TRBD1 (6 bases). Germline lookup yields CDR1 SGDLS and CDR2 YYNGEE. The CDR3 has 16 amino acids. The CDR3 DNA sequence: TGTGCCAGCAGCGTAAAGGGGGGAGCCTTGAAGACTGAAGCTTTCTTT. Its translation: CASSVKGGALKTEAFF.

The chain is built from TRBV7-2 and TRBJ2-7, with D hard to call. Trimming removed 5 bases from V and 2 bases from J, with 10 bases in between. The CDR3 spans 13 residues. Germline V gives CDR1 SGHTA, CDR2 FQGNSA. This CDR3 reads CASSPGPTYEQYF. CDR3 DNA: TGTGCCAGCAGCCCTGGGCCAACCTACGAGCAGTACTTC. Based on the CDR3 plus reference TRBV7-2 and TRBJ2-7, the full variable domain is GAGVSQSPSNKVTEKGKDVELRCDPISGHTALYWYRQSLGQGLEFLIYFQGNSAPDKSGLPSDRFSAERTGGSVSTLTIQRTQQEDSAVYLCASSPGPTYEQYFGPGTRLTVT.

This rearrangement joins TRBV27 to TRBJ2-5; D not certain. This CDR3 comprises 14 residues. The ends were cut back, 5 bases at V and 1 base at J, with 11 bases in the middle. Per germline, CDR1 MNHEY and CDR2 SMNVEV (reference sequence). The CDR3 DNA reads as TGTGCCAGCAGTCCTGCGGATCCCCAAGAGACCCAGTACTTC. Translated, it gives CASSPADPQETQYF.

This clonotype appeared a few times. The chain uses TRBV20-1 and TRBJ1-6; D remains ambiguous. V shed 2 bases and J shed 9 bases, with 11 bases lying between them. Germline CDR1 and CDR2: DFQATT and SNEGSKA (reference sequence). The CDR3 is 13 amino acids. CDR3 protein: CSARFRAPSPLHF. CDR3 nucleotide sequence: TGCAGTGCTAGATTTAGGGCTCCTTCACCCCTCCACTTT.

In its sample, this clonotype was seen many times. This chain joins TRBV20-1 and TRBJ2-3; TRBD2 matches 11 bases. The V and J ends lost 6 bases and 0 bases, in that order; junction bases with no gene match: 11. CDR3 length: 17 residues. Looked up from germline, CDR1 is DFQATT and CDR2 is SNEGSKA (reference sequence). The CDR3 sequence is CSAYDRLAGSSTDTQYF. DNA of the CDR3: TGCAGTGCCTATGACCGACTAGCGGGATCTAGCACAGATACGCAGTATTTT.

This chain joins TRBV27 and TRBJ1-5; tentatively, D is TRBD1 (5 bases). The CDR3 runs to 14 residues. In germline, CDR1 is MNHEY, CDR2 SMNVEV (reference sequence). Trimming stripped 4 bases from V and 3 bases from J, with 10 bases between. CDR3 in amino acids: CASSSGSFNQPQHF. CDR3 nucleotide sequence: TGTGCCAGCAGTTCAGGGTCCTTCAATCAGCCCCAGCATTTT.

This clonotype was picked up a small number of times. The V gene is TRBV28, the J gene TRBJ2-4; 7 bases match TRBD2. The CDR3 has 16 residues. CDR1 and CDR2 (germline): MDHEN, SYDVKM. V dropped 3 bases and J dropped 6; count of bases not matched to a gene: 11. This CDR3 is CASSLLGGRSGNIQYF. The CDR3, as DNA: TGTGCCAGCAGTTTGCTCGGCGGGAGATCTGGAAACATTCAGTACTTC.

The J gene is TRBJ1-2, the V gene TRBV5-1; D may be TRBD1 (5 bases). This CDR3 is 17 amino acids long. V lost 0 bases and J lost 6, with 21 bases in between. Per the germline V gene, CDR1 is SGHRS and CDR2 is YFSETQ. CDR3 DNA sequence: TGCGCCAGCAGCTTGGACGAGGGTGGGACCGGCGGGAATGGCTACACCTTC. Residues: CASSLDEGGTGGNGYTF.